This record covers a single T cell receptor beta chain. The antigen is not known. Treatment denoted: about 20 received Ad26.COV2.S at low or high dose, single or two shots; a few received placebo; per-sample allocation not given. Sampling occurred on day 63 after the first vaccine or placebo injection. This entry is derived from a study of Ad26.COV2.S vaccination and SARS-CoV-2 variants. Study context: Administration of Ad26.COV2.S was intramuscular, either once or twice 56 days apart. Study results and caveats: Those who received the vaccine showed greater spike-specific TCR breadth than those given placebo.

The CDR3 length is 13 residues. The germline CDR1 and CDR2 sequences are LNHDA and SQIVND (reference sequence). V was pared by 4 bases and J by 4 bases, with 9 bases between. Clones were read by immunoSEQ multiplex PCR, and TCRdb kept only the in-frame ones, dropping some. The sample lists about 240,000 clones; approximately 87% were seen once. The clonotype comes from a person between 18 and 59 years old who received the Ad26.COV2.S COVID-19 vaccine or a placebo. Here the sequenced sample was peripheral blood, taken in a trial of Ad26.COV2.S vaccine versus placebo. The chain links TRBV19 to TRBJ2-3, with D unclear. CDR3 loop: CASSTTRADTQYF. The CDR3 nucleotides read TGTGCCAGTAGTACTACCCGGGCAGATACGCAGTATTTT.